This T cell receptor beta chain was sequenced during a study of OX40 agonist ivuxolimab in advanced cancers. Turning to the overall study: Ivuxolimab was a fully human IgG2 agonistic monoclonal antibody targeting the costimulatory receptor OX40 (CD134). Intravenous ivuxolimab was administered to patients every 2 weeks at six dose levels: 0.01, 0.1, 0.3, 1.5, 3 and 10 mg/kg. Of the roughly 51 patients in dose escalation, 19 had hepatocellular carcinoma, some 15 had melanoma, 9 had renal cell carcinoma and 9 had head and neck cancer. In the dose-escalation cohort, 82.7% of patients were male, and the mean age was about 55 years, with a range of about 23 to 85. Prior anti-PD-1, anti-PD-L1 or anti-CTLA-4 therapy was permitted, and 40% to 50% of dose-escalation patients had received checkpoint inhibitors. Partial responses occurred in three dose-escalation patients: two with cutaneous melanoma and one with hepatocellular carcinoma. Peripheral TCRbeta sequencing was intended to test whether TCR sequence diversity was altered and clonal T-cell expansion was caused by ivuxolimab. The monotherapy dose-escalation portion (N ≈ 52 patients) of the phase I ivuxolimab trial is reported in the paper. The research as a whole found: Low levels of normalized T-cell clonal expansion were also seen in some patients who did not respond. After ivuxolimab, more expanded clones were found on average in CD8+ T cells than in CD4+ T cells. The antigen specificity of the peripheral T cells that underwent clonal expansion was not determined. At doses from 0.1 to 3.0 mg/kg, clonal expansion was seen in both CD4+ and CD8+ blood T cells between baseline and week 6. In the 0.1-3.0 mg/kg groups, partial responders were among the patients with the lowest normalized peripheral clonal expansion, particularly in CD8+ T cells.

The germline V end is reduced by 4 bases and the J end by 0 bases; junction bases left unmatched: 5. CDR1 SQVTM and CDR2 ANQGSEA were looked up in the germline V gene. Spanning cysteine to phenylalanine, the CDR3 consists of 15 amino acids. Only CDR3 DNA is held: 45 bases, read in frame from base 1. Genomic DNA was isolated from the sorted cells so that the TCRbeta CDR3 region could be sequenced. The immunoSEQ Assay was used for sequencing of TCRbeta CDR3 regions. Not all clones reach the TCRdb copy of this immuneACCESS table, which keeps in-frame sequences only. Checked studies attribute under half of the gap to unresolved V genes and leave the rest unexplained. This sample comprises about 51,000 clones, around 81% of them detected only once. Of the sample, about 3% falls within the top ten clones. As concerns this clone: The specificity of this receptor is unknown. No much larger clonotype is one base removed from it; base qualities were not supplied.

Patients with a history of autoimmune disease or receiving systemic immunosuppression were excluded from the trial. In every dose cohort, peripheral blood was drawn for TCR sequencing at baseline, cycle 4 day 1, and cycle 7 day 1. Samples were obtained from an open-label, multicenter, first-in-human phase I dose-escalation trial of ivuxolimab. The trial enrolled adults with locally advanced or metastatic head and neck squamous cell, hepatocellular, melanoma or renal cell carcinoma. Before TCR sequencing, CD4+ T cells and CD8+ T cells were sorted from peripheral blood as separate populations. The chain is made from TRBV29-1 and TRBJ2-1; the junction holds 8 bases that match TRBD2. This TCR came from an adult with an advanced solid tumor such as melanoma, head and neck, liver or kidney cancer. The source was CD4+ or CD8+ T cells sorted from blood, collected in a trial of the OX40 agonist ivuxolimab. The DNA sequence reads TGCAGCGTTGGTTCGGCGGGGGGCTCCTACAATGAGCAGTTCTTC. It specifies CSVGSAGGSYNEQFF.